Below, one T cell receptor (beta chain) is given with its context. Its antigen is not identified. Germline CDR1 reads SGHDT; CDR2 reads YYEEEE. V was pared by 3 bases and J by 8 bases, with 8 bases of the junction left unmatched. This CDR3 region has 14 residues. These data belong to a study of cytomegalovirus exposure and HLA in healthy donors. Overall study results and limits: Serostatus for CMV was the only available immune exposure information. Segments of the TCR beta V type were, in most cases, productive about 87% or about 30% of the time in an earlier analysis.

The PCR contained 60 Vbeta and 13 Jbeta primers. TCRdb keeps only in-frame clones here, not all; method: immunoSEQ multiplex PCR. The table includes about 180,000 clones, around four fifths detected once. The sequence came from a man in his late teens or twenties in good health and CMV-seronegative. Sequencing was performed on PBMCs. This chain joins TRBV5-6 and TRBJ2-1; 7 bases match TRBD1. The DNA of the CDR3 is TGTGCCAGCAGCTCGACAGGGTTCAGTGATGAGCAGTTCTTC. This translates into CASSSTGFSDEQFF.